These 25 T cell receptor beta chains were sequenced from one sample in a study of blood T cell repertoires in COVID-19. Sequenced by immunoSEQ multiplex PCR; TCRdb stores in-frame clones only, minus some. Seen here are under 200,000 clones, almost 80% observed once, and the top ten hold around 15%. The specimen was peripheral blood. These receptors were collected from a man aged 60-69 years with active or convalescent COVID-19.

This clone was seen just once. V and J are TRBV29-1 and TRBJ2-7; perhaps TRBD2 as D (5 bases). The germline gives CDR1 SQVTM, CDR2 ANQGSEA. The CDR3 runs 11 residues. V lost 7 bases and J 6 bases, leaving 13 bases between the germline ends. The CDR3 here is CSARGAAEQYF. DNA for the CDR3: TGCAGCGCTAGAGGAGCGGCCGAGCAGTACTTC.

This chain joins TRBV6-5 and TRBJ2-7; D may be TRBD1 (5 bases). CDR3 length equals 14 residues. Germline V gives CDR1 MNHEY, CDR2 SVGAGI. V was trimmed by 2 bases and J by 3 bases, leaving 11 bases between them. The CDR3 reads CASSYGAGNYEQYF. In DNA, the CDR3 is TGTGCCAGCAGTTACGGCGCAGGGAACTACGAGCAGTACTTC.

This rearrangement joins TRBV9 to TRBJ2-1, with a possible D match to TRBD2 (6 bases). Trimming removed 2 bases from V and 4 bases from J, with 16 bases in between. Germline assignment: CDR1 SGDLS and CDR2 YYNGEE. This CDR3 is 16 amino acids long. The CDR3 nucleotides read TGTGCCAGCAGCGTCAGCTCTAGCGAGCGTTACAATGAGCAGTTCTTC. This translates into CASSVSSSERYNEQFF. The full variable domain, completed using reference TRBV9 and TRBJ2-1, is DSGVTQTPKHLITATGQRVTLRCSPRSGDLSVYWYQQSLDQGLQFLIQYYNGEERAKGNILERFSAQQFPDLHSELNLSSLELGDSALYFCASSVSSSERYNEQFFGPGTRLTVL.

The V and J genes are TRBV27 and TRBJ2-7, with D perhaps matching TRBD2 (5 bases). Germline CDR1 reads MNHEY; CDR2 reads SMNVEV (reference sequence). The CDR3 length is 16 residues. Trimming stripped 3 bases from V and 3 bases from J, with 18 bases between. In DNA, the CDR3 is TGTGCCAGCAGTTTTACCGGGAAAGGGTCCCTCTACGAGCAGTACTTC. It translates to CASSFTGKGSLYEQYF.

V gene TRBV7-3 combines with J gene TRBJ2-5; 12 nucleotides agree with TRBD1. The CDR3 loop spans 16 amino acids. CDR1 and CDR2 from the germline V gene are SGHTA and FQGTGA. V lost 4 bases, J lost 5 bases, and 8 bases stayed unmatched. The CDR3 DNA follows: TGTGCCAGCAGCTCCGCAGGGACAGGGGGCCAGGAGACCCAGTACTTC. The encoded protein is CASSSAGTGGQETQYF.

The genes are TRBV6-5 and TRBJ1-5, with a weak D call TRBD1 (6 bases). The CDR3 loop spans 12 amino acids. V lost 4 bases and J 7 bases, leaving 8 bases between the germline ends. Germline-derived CDR1 and CDR2 are MNHEY and SVGAGI. CDR3 bases: TGTGCCAGCAGTTCAGGGGACCAGCCCCAGCATTTT. Its translation is CASSSGDQPQHF.

The gene calls are TRBV6-7 and TRBJ2-1, with TRBD1 identical over 7 bases. TRBV6-7 is classed as an ORF, of uncertain function. V shed 2 bases, J shed 4 bases, and the junction held 23 bases outside the gene matches. The CDR3 has 21 amino acids. CDR3 in amino acids: CASSYIRQGKTPLGPYNEQFF. DNA of the CDR3: TGTGCCAGCAGTTACATACGACAGGGAAAGACCCCTTTAGGCCCGTACAATGAGCAGTTCTTC.

For the CDR3, the DNA is TGTGCCAGCAGCTTATTCGGGGATAATTCACCCCTCCACTTT. This codes for CASSLFGDNSPLHF. The rearrangement links TRBV5-6 to TRBJ1-6; D is unclear. The CDR3 runs 14 residues. Trimming cost V 2 bases and J 5 bases, with 8 bases left between them. Germline loops: CDR1 SGHDT, CDR2 YYEEEE.

Only one count was recorded for this clone. The chain links TRBV7-2 to TRBJ2-7; maybe TRBD1 (5 bases). The germline V gene encodes CDR1 SGHTA and CDR2 FQGNSA. Trimming removed 1 base from V and 7 bases from J, with 17 bases in between. This CDR3 comprises 15 residues. The CDR3 is CASSLDMWTNPEQYF. DNA for the CDR3: TGTGCCAGCAGCTTAGATATGTGGACAAATCCGGAGCAGTACTTC.

The chain is built from TRBV6-5 and TRBJ2-7; D perhaps matches TRBD2 (7 bases). Trimming removed 6 bases from V and 6 bases from J, with 15 bases in between. Germline V lookup: CDR1 MNHEY, CDR2 SVGAGI. This CDR3 contains 13 residues. The CDR3, as DNA: TGTGCCAGCAGCCGGGGGGCGGGGCGCGAGCAGTACTTC. Its translation is CASSRGAGREQYF.

The chain uses TRBV11-2 and TRBJ2-1; D ambiguous. The ends were cut back, 4 bases at V and 3 bases at J, with 7 bases in the middle. This CDR3 comprises 13 residues. Germline V CDR1 and CDR2: SGHAT, FQNNGV. Here the CDR3 reads CASSSEVYNEQFF. In nucleotides, the CDR3 is TGTGCCAGCAGCTCTGAGGTCTACAATGAGCAGTTCTTC. Combining the CDR3 with reference TRBV11-2 and TRBJ2-1 gives the whole variable domain EAGVAQSPRYKIIEKRQSVAFWCNPISGHATLYWYQQILGQGPKLLIQFQNNGVVDDSQLPKDRFSAERLKGVDSTLKIQPAKLEDSAVYLCASSSEVYNEQFFGPGTRLTVL.

This chain uses TRBV7-9 with TRBJ1-1; no reliable D call. Trimming left V 3 bases short and J 3 bases short, with 11 bases between. Per the germline V gene, CDR1 is SEHNR and CDR2 is FQNEAQ (reference sequence). CDR3 length: 14 amino acids. This CDR3 is CASSFGVLDTEAFF. The DNA for the CDR3 is TGTGCCAGCAGCTTCGGGGTTCTGGACACTGAAGCTTTCTTT.

V is TRBV19 and J is TRBJ2-5; TRBD1 matches at 7 bases. CDR1 LNHDA and CDR2 SQIVND come from the germline V gene (reference sequence). With 6 bases clipped from V and 5 bases from J, the junction kept 12 bases outside the gene matches. The CDR3 runs to 15 residues. CDR3 region: CASRARDSSWETQYF. CDR3 nucleotides: TGTGCCAGTAGGGCCCGGGACAGTTCGTGGGAGACCCAGTACTTC.

The chain carries TRBV7-2 and TRBJ2-7; a possible D gene is TRBD1 (5 bases). Germline CDR1 SGHTA, CDR2 FQGNSA. The CDR3 extends over 14 amino acids. V lost 5 bases and J 3 bases, leaving 14 bases between the germline ends. The CDR3 is CASSPARQLYEQYF. In DNA form, the CDR3 reads TGTGCCAGCAGCCCCGCTCGACAGCTCTACGAGCAGTACTTC.

V usage is TRBV6-5 and J usage is TRBJ2-5; 12 bases map to TRBD2. From germline, CDR1 is MNHEY and CDR2 SVGAGI. The CDR3 has 15 residues. The CDR3 sequence is CKTSGSTISGETQYF. In DNA form, the CDR3 reads TGTAAGACTAGCGGGAGTACTATTTCGGGGGAGACCCAGTACTTC.

The chain couples TRBV28 to TRBJ1-5, with D perhaps TRBD1 (5 bases). The V and J ends lost 8 bases and 7 bases respectively, with 15 bases between them. The CDR3 covers 13 residues. Germline CDR1 reads MDHEN; CDR2 reads SYDVKM. The CDR3 DNA follows: TGTGCCAGCTGGGGGGGATCCGGACAGCCCCAGCATTTT. This sequence encodes CASWGGSGQPQHF.

The rearrangement joins TRBV4-2 to TRBJ2-2, with TRBD2 identical over 11 bases. The CDR3 covers 16 residues. CDR1 and CDR2 from the germline V gene are LGHNA and YNFKEQ. The ends lost 6 bases at V and 4 bases at J; junction bases unmatched: 7. CDR3 loop: CASSPGTSGSTGELFF. CDR3 nucleotides: TGTGCCAGCAGTCCCGGGACTAGCGGTTCCACCGGGGAGCTGTTTTTT.

The CDR3 coding sequence is TGTGCCAGCACTCCCGGGAGCTCCTACAATGAGCAGTTCTTC. Residues: CASTPGSSYNEQFF. V usage is TRBV2 and J usage is TRBJ2-1; D is possibly TRBD2 (6 bases). Germline V gene lookup returns CDR1 SNHLY and CDR2 FYNNEI. The ends were cut back, 7 bases at V and 0 bases at J, with 10 bases in the middle. The length of the CDR3 is 14 residues.

This chain joins TRBV2 and TRBJ2-1; D might be TRBD2 (5 bases). The germline V gene encodes CDR1 SNHLY and CDR2 FYNNEI. V lost 5 bases and J lost 1, with 12 bases in between. The CDR3 loop spans 15 amino acids. This CDR3 is CASSLNGVSYNEQFF. The CDR3 nucleotides read TGTGCCAGCAGTCTAAACGGGGTGTCCTACAATGAGCAGTTCTTC.

This clone was observed a few times. The chain recombines TRBV6-6 with TRBJ1-5; D gene unclear. CDR1 MNHNY and CDR2 SVGAGI come from the germline V gene (reference sequence). Deletions cut 5 bases from V and 0 bases from J, with 11 bases between. The CDR3 runs 15 residues. CDR3 DNA: TGTGCCAGCAGTCCCCTCCCCCTTAGCAATCAGCCCCAGCATTTT. Its protein product is CASSPLPLSNQPQHF.

V and J are TRBV2 and TRBJ1-4, with D maybe TRBD1 (6 bases). Germline V lookup: CDR1 SNHLY, CDR2 FYNNEI. This CDR3 is 14 amino acids long. Trimming cost V 4 bases and J 5 bases, with 11 bases left between them. CDR3 amino acids: CASSAGDLNEKLFF. The CDR3 bases are TGTGCCAGCAGTGCAGGGGATTTAAATGAAAAACTGTTTTTT.

This chain uses TRBV7-3 with TRBJ1-4; D is unclear. Germline V gene sequence: CDR1 SGHTA, CDR2 FQGTGA. The CDR3 totals 15 residues. The V end was cut by 2 bases, the J end by 7 bases, with 14 bases between. The CDR3, as DNA: TGTGCCAGCAGCTTAGAGGGATTAGGTGGTGAAAAACTGTTTTTT. It encodes CASSLEGLGGEKLFF.

The chain couples TRBV6-1 to TRBJ2-7; no firm D call. The CDR3 has 11 residues. Trimming stripped 1 base from V and 8 bases from J, with 6 bases between. Germline V lookup: CDR1 MNHNS, CDR2 SASEGT. CDR3 protein: CASSEGPKQYF. DNA for the CDR3: TGTGCCAGCAGTGAAGGTCCCAAGCAGTACTTC.

The chain recombines TRBV25-1 with TRBJ1-2, with TRBD1 matching over 7 bases. The CDR3 runs to 13 residues. The V gene end was trimmed by 10 bases and the J gene end by 4 bases; junction bases not matched to a gene: 9. Germline CDR1 MGHDK, CDR2 SYGVNS. This CDR3 reads CATRQGIAYGYTF. In DNA form, the CDR3 reads TGTGCCACCCGACAGGGAATTGCCTATGGCTACACCTTC.

This chain links TRBV23-1 with TRBJ2-4; 10 nucleotides agree with TRBD1. TRBV23-1 counts as an open reading frame of uncertain function. V gave up 6 bases and J gave up 6 bases; unmatched junction bases: 14. The CDR3 consists of 17 residues. CDR3 DNA: TGCGCCAGCAGGGAGGGGACAGGGGCCTTAGGGGGAAACATTCAGTACTTC. Protein: CASREGTGALGGNIQYF.